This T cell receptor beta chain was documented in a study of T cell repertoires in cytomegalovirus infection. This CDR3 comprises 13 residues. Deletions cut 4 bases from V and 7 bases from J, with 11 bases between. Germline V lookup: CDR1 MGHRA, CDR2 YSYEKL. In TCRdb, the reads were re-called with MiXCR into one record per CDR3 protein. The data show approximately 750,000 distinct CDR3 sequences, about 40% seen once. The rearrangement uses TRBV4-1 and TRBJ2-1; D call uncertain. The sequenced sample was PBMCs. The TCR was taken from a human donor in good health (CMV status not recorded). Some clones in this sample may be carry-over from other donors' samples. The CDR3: CASSPESLNEQFF. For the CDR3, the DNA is TGCGCCAGCAGCCCGGAGAGCCTTAATGAGCAGTTCTTC.